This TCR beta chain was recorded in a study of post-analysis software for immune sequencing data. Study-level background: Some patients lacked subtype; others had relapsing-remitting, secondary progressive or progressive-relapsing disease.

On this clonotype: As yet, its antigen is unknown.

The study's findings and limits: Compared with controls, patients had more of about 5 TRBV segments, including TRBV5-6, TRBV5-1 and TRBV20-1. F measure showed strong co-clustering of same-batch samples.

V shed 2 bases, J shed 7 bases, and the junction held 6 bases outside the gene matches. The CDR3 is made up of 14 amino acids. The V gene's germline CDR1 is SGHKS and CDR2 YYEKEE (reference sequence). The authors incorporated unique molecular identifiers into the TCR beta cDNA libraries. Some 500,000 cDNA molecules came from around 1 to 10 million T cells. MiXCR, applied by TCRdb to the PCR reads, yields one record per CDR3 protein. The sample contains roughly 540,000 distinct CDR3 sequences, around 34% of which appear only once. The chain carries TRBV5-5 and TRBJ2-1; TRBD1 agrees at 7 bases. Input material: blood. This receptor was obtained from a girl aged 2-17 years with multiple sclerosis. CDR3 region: CASSFSTGKNEQFF. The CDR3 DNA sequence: TGTGCCAGCAGCTTTTCGACAGGGAAGAATGAGCAGTTCTTC.